What follows is one T cell receptor beta chain and its context. The antigen is unknown. With 3 bases clipped from V and 4 bases from J, the junction kept 5 bases outside the gene matches. The germline V gene has CDR1 KGHSH and CDR2 LQKENI. CDR3 length: 15 residues. The data belong to a study of shared clonotypes between healthy human individuals. Sequenced by immunoSEQ multiplex PCR; TCRdb stores in-frame clones only, minus some. Here the sample spans fewer than 3 million clones, around 93% being singletons. Study-wide results and caveats: Naive subsets tended to show greater estimated richness than memory subsets. Only blood samples were collected, and tissue repertoires likely differ.

The chain combines TRBV18 with TRBJ2-7; 11 nucleotides align to TRBD2. Sequenced: naive CD4+ T cells from PBMCs. The subset: CD45RA+ positively selected. The TCR was taken from a man younger than 35 in good health. Some clones in this sample may be carry-over from other donors' samples. The chain's CDR3 is CASSPALAGGYEQYF. As DNA, the CDR3 is TGTGCCAGCTCACCGGCCCTAGCGGGAGGATACGAGCAGTACTTC.